The present entry profiles one TCR beta chain with its context. Antigen unknown. The data were obtained in a study of cytomegalovirus exposure and HLA in healthy donors. Study in general: Samples from HLA-typed donors yielded about 86 million unique TCRs in an early data release. Study-wide results and caveats: In a later analysis, V- and J-gene trimming of beta chains associated with a DCLRE1C missense variant, replicated independently. Altogether, 164 TCR beta chains were recorded as cytomegalovirus-associated.

PCR employed 60 Vbeta and 13 Jbeta primers. Method: immunoSEQ multiplex PCR; TCRdb's copy keeps in-frame clones and lacks some. The clone table shows 40,000 or so clones, with the ten largest holding about 4.2%. The germline CDR1 and CDR2 sequences are SNHLY and FYNNEI. There are 13 residues in the CDR3. V was pared by 5 bases and J by 4 bases, with 10 bases between. Sampled while nominally healthy, donors likely had unrecorded immune exposures. The sample taken for sequencing was PBMCs. The V and J genes are TRBV2 and TRBJ2-3; D unclear. This clonotype was sampled from a male donor in good health and CMV-seronegative. CDR3 in amino acids: CASSFTVSDTQYF. In nucleotides, the CDR3 is TGTGCCAGCAGTTTCACAGTTTCAGATACGCAGTATTTT.